This T cell receptor beta chain comes out of a study of blood T cell repertoires in COVID-19. Some clones are missing from TCRdb's copy, which holds only in-frame ones; the method was immunoSEQ multiplex PCR. The data show about 210,000 clones, just over 90% seen once. Sequencing was done on a sample of peripheral blood. The sequence came from a man aged 30-40 years with acute or convalescent COVID-19.

Here the CDR3 reads CASSLRSGGTYEQYF. The CDR3 DNA is TGTGCCAGCAGTTTAAGATCAGGAGGGACCTACGAGCAGTACTTC. The chain has TRBV28 and TRBJ2-7, with D possibly TRBD2 on 6 matching bases. The CDR3 loop spans 15 amino acids. V lost 2 bases, J lost 2 bases, and 13 bases lay in between. Germline loops: CDR1 MDHEN, CDR2 SYDVKM.